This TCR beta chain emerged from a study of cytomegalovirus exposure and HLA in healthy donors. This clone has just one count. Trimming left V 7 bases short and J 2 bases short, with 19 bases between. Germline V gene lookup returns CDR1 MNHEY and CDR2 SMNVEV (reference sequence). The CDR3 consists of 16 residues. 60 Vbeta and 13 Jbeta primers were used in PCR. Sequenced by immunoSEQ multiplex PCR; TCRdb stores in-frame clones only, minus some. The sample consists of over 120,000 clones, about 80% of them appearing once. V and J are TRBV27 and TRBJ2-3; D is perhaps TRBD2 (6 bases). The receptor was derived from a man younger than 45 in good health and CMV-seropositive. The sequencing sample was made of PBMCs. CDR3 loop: CASTMGLGGTTDTQYF. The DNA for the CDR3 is TGTGCCAGCACCATGGGACTGGGGGGAACCACAGATACGCAGTATTTT.